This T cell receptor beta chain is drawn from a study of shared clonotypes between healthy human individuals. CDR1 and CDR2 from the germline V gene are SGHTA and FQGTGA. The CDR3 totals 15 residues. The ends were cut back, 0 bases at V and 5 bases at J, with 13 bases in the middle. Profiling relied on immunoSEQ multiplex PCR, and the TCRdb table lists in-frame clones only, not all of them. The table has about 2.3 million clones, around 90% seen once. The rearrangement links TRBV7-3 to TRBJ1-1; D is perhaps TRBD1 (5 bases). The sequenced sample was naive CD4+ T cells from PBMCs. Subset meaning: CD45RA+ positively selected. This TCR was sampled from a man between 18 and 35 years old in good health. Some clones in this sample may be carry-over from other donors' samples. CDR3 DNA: TGTGCCAGCAGCTTAACTTCAGGGAGTGGAACTGAAGCTTTCTTT. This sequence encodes CASSLTSGSGTEAFF.